This T cell receptor beta chain was captured by sequencing in a study of blood T cell repertoires in COVID-19 (dated by TCRdb to 2020 to 2021). Context from the whole study: Collaborator samples came from the United States, Italy and Spain and covered acute and convalescent phases of COVID-19. The prospective study material was composed of cDNA or gDNA derived from T cells, B-cell-depleted T cells, or PBMCs. The dataset comprised deeply sampled blood TCRbeta repertoires from subjects exposed to, actively infected with, or recovered from COVID-19. A freely available public database, intended as a resource for researchers studying the immune response to SARS-CoV-2, is where the repertoires were released. Samples were obtained from the ongoing ImmuneRACE study (first 160 participants) and from about 1,300 subjects provided by 6 global collaborators. The sample metadata nearly always contained a de-identified subject ID, COVID-19 status, age in years and sex. HLA class I and class II types, where available, came from metadata supplied by the sample provider rather than from assay-based typing. Study-level results and caveats: How much clinical and demographic metadata was included differed by source and by participant, and the metadata was provided uncurated.

In regard to this clone: Its antigen is not yet known. No base-level quality is on record; no much larger clone is a single base apart.

Whole blood was collected in K2EDTA tubes by collaborating institutions according to the institutions' own protocols. Collaborator samples were shipped for TCRbeta analysis as frozen whole blood, isolated PBMCs, or DNA extracted from either sample type. V is trimmed back by 0 bases and J by 2 bases, and the junction contains 10 bases that no gene match accounts for. The germline V gene (reference sequence) specifies LGHDT as CDR1 and YNNKEL as CDR2. From cysteine to phenylalanine, the CDR3 is 18 amino acids long. Just the 54-base CDR3 DNA is kept, in frame starting at base 1. The immunoSEQ Assay, a bias-controlled multiplex PCR, was used to amplify TCRbeta CDR3 regions from genomic DNA. In the original analysis: The number of nucleated cells in each sample was estimated by amplification of reference gene primers within the assay. Sequence reads were collapsed and filtered to measure the absolute abundance of every unique TCRbeta CDR3 rearrangement. For each sample, productive Simpson clonality was calculated by taking the square root of Simpson's diversity index across productive rearrangements. This is the immuneACCESS table as TCRdb keeps it, with only in-frame sequences that have V and J called. A part of the clones is gone; compared with another copy, unresolved V genes explain less than half, and the rest is unexplained. That table supplies the V and J calls and clone size; D and trimming were determined from the DNA. This sample holds about 150,000 clones; approximately 90% were observed only once. The ten largest clones represent around 4.6% of the sample.

The chain links TRBV3-1 (or the pseudogene TRBV3-2) with TRBJ2-1, with TRBD1 identical over 7 junction bases. Source material: peripheral blood. The receptor's source is an older woman with active or convalescent COVID-19. The CDR3 region: CASSQDGRQGEPYNEQFF. The nucleotides are TGTGCCAGCAGCCAAGATGGTCGACAGGGAGAGCCCTACAATGAGCAGTTCTTC.